This T cell receptor (beta chain) was recorded in a study of T-cell reconstitution after alpha-beta-depleted transplantation in children. The study's findings and limits: At one year after transplant, newly produced T cells mostly accounted for T-cell counts and diversity. Approximately two months post-transplant, alpha-beta T cells reportedly originated from several hundred expanded graft clones.

This clonotype was counted a few times. Its antigen is still unknown. Construction of the TCRbeta library involved unique molecular identifiers. One entry per CDR3 protein results from TCRdb running MiXCR on the PCR reads. Among 750,000 to 950,000 distinct CDR3 sequences listed, roughly 15% were seen once. This CDR3 spans 11 amino acids. Germline lookup yields CDR1 KGHDR and CDR2 SFDVKD. V was cut by 6 bases and J by 7 bases, with 6 bases left in between. This chain uses TRBV24-1 with TRBJ2-1; D is undetermined. Specimen: PBMCs, mostly from graft donor cells, collected 360 days after TCRalphabeta/CD19-depleted stem cell transplant. The receptor comes from a male patient younger than 18 who had a stem cell transplant for acute lymphoblastic leukemia, so the T cells may come from the graft donor. CDR3 coding DNA: TGTGCCACCAGTAAGAAAAATGAGCAGTTCTTC. Protein product: CATSKKNEQFF.